Below, 26 T cell receptor beta chains from the same sample are listed, as sequenced in a study of spatial heterogeneity in lung cancer (dated by TCRdb to between 2019 and 2020). Per the publication, the time point label means: sample taken at primary tumor resection. For TCR sequencing, whole RNA was extracted from tumor and nontumor lung tissue, or from cryopreserved PBMC samples, and no cell sorting was done. Library construction relied on 5' RACE. Sequenced using a NextSeq 500. Through fastp at Q25 and MiXCR, TCRdb rebuilt clones from the public reads, retaining in-frame beta chains. Each record represents a unique CDR3 protein, reported with the most common genes and DNA among its rows. The sample table lists around 24,000 distinct CDR3 sequences, roughly 12% of them with a count of one. The ten largest account for roughly 26% of the sample. The starting material was PBMCs, obtained at surgery. These TCRs come from a female donor with early-stage non-small cell lung cancer.

The V call is TRBV27, the J call TRBJ1-4; TRBD1 matches at 8 bases. The CDR3 sequence is 13 residues long. CDR1 MNHEY and CDR2 SMNVEV come from the germline V gene (reference sequence). J was trimmed by 7 bases and V by 7 bases; bases with no gene match: 5. Here the CDR3 DNA reads TGTGCCAGCACAGGACAGGGTAGTGAAAAACTGTTTTTT. Translating it yields CASTGQGSEKLFF.

The V call is TRBV28, the J call TRBJ2-7, with 8 bases fitting TRBD2. V was pared by 9 bases and J by 4 bases, with 8 bases of the junction left unmatched. The CDR3 runs to 13 residues. Germline V lookup: CDR1 MDHEN, CDR2 SYDVKM. DNA of the CDR3: TGTGCCAGTAGACCGGGAGGGCAGTACGAGCAGTACGTC. Encoded protein: CASRPGGQYEQYV.

Many counts were recorded for this clonotype. The chain couples TRBV5-4 to TRBJ2-7, with 10 nucleotides matching TRBD1. The J segment lost 3 bases and the V segment lost 4 bases, leaving 4 bases of the junction unmatched. CDR3 length: 14 residues. Germline lookup yields CDR1 SGHNT and CDR2 YYREEE (reference sequence). The CDR3 protein is CASSVGQGIYEQYF. CDR3 nucleotide sequence: TGTGCCAGCAGCGTGGGACAGGGGATCTACGAGCAGTACTTC.

This clonotype has at least ten counts. The V call is TRBV27, the J call TRBJ2-7; no clear D gene. Germline V CDR1 and CDR2: MNHEY, SMNVEV (reference sequence). The V end lost 0 bases, the J end lost 2 bases, and 8 bases lay between the germline ends. This CDR3 has 14 amino acids. The CDR3 bases are TGTGCCAGCAGTTTATCGAGCCAGGCCTACGAGCAGTACTTC. It specifies CASSLSSQAYEQYF.

About this clonotype: This may come from a read error, since a much larger clone is one base off. The rearrangement uses TRBV7-6 and TRBJ2-7; D gene ambiguous. The germline V gene encodes CDR1 SGHVS and CDR2 FNYEAQ. V lost 4 bases, J lost 4 bases, and 11 bases lay in between. The length of the CDR3 is 13 residues. CDR3 protein: CASSSVGWYEQYF. CDR3 nucleotide sequence: TGTGCCAGCAGCTCAGTTGGGTGGTACGAGCAGTACTTC.

This clonotype has at least ten counts. This chain links TRBV7-2 with TRBJ2-7; 14 bases agree with TRBD2. The germline V gene encodes CDR1 SGHTA and CDR2 FQGNSA. The CDR3 has 16 residues. With 5 bases clipped from V and 7 bases from J, the junction kept 10 bases outside the gene matches. DNA of the CDR3: TGTGCCAGCAGCCTGAACCGACTAGCGGGGGGGCAGGAGCAGTACGTC. Its protein is CASSLNRLAGGQEQYV.

This chain connects TRBV6-6 to TRBJ2-7; 8 bases fit TRBD1. The CDR3 has 12 residues. Germline V gene data show CDR1 as MNHNY and CDR2 as SVGAGI (reference sequence). V was pared by 6 bases and J by 4 bases, with 2 bases of the junction left unmatched. The CDR3 coding sequence is TGTGCCAGCAGCCGGACAGGGTACGAGCAGTACGTC. Translated: CASSRTGYEQYV.

At least ten counts were recorded for this clonotype. The chain has TRBV7-2 and TRBJ1-3; D is undetermined. The germline CDR1 and CDR2 sequences are SGHTA and FQGNSA. V lost 2 bases, J lost 5 bases, and 16 bases lay in between. The CDR3 contains 16 residues. The CDR3: CASSLRPGSERNTIYF. The CDR3 DNA reads as TGTGCCAGCAGCTTAAGACCTGGTTCGGAAAGAAACACCATATATTTT.

This clonotype was detected only a few times. V and J are TRBV28 and TRBJ2-5, with D possibly matching TRBD1 (6 bases). The germline V gene encodes CDR1 MDHEN and CDR2 SYDVKM. This CDR3 spans 14 amino acids. V lost 3 bases and J lost 3, with 11 bases in between. DNA of the CDR3: TGTGCCAGCAGTTTGCAGGGGACGAAAGAGACCCAGTACTTC. It codes for CASSLQGTKETQYF.

The sample holds many counts of this clonotype. This chain joins TRBV6-4 and TRBJ2-6; D unresolved. V lost 3 bases, J lost 2 bases, and 5 bases lay in between. Germline loops: CDR1 MRHNA, CDR2 SNTAGT. The CDR3 covers 14 residues. In DNA form, the CDR3 reads TGTGCCAGCAGTGAAGCCACTGGGGCCAACGTCCTGACTTTC. Translating it yields CASSEATGANVLTF.

The V call is TRBV12-3 or TRBV12-4, the J call TRBJ2-2; a weak D match, TRBD2 (5 bases). The V gene lost 2 bases and the J gene lost 1 base, with 8 bases spanning the gap. There are 15 residues in the CDR3. CDR3 sequence (DNA): TGTGCCAGCAGTTTATCCAGCGGGAACACCGGGGAGCTGTTTTTT. Its protein is CASSLSSGNTGELFF.

The chain carries TRBV29-1 and TRBJ2-3; D gene ambiguous. Between the trimmed V and J ends, which lost 3 bases and 2 bases, there was a span of 9 bases. Germline CDR1 is SQVTM and CDR2 is ANQGSEA. The CDR3 covers 13 residues. The CDR3 loop is CSVDGGHTDTQYF. CDR3 coding DNA: TGCAGCGTTGACGGTGGGCACACAGATACGCAGTATTTT.

At least ten counts were recorded for this clonotype. The chain recombines TRBV3-1 with TRBJ2-1; 14 positions match TRBD2. The CDR3 spans 16 residues. Trimming at V came to 4 bases and at J to 4 bases, leaving 3 bases not matched to a gene. Germline lookup yields CDR1 LGHDT and CDR2 YNNKEL (reference sequence). CDR3 sequence: CASSLGLAGGYNEQFF. The DNA for the CDR3 is TGTGCCAGCAGCCTAGGACTAGCGGGAGGATACAATGAGCAGTTCTTC.

Turning to this clonotype: This clone may be a read error of a much larger clone one base away. The rearrangement joins TRBV6-2 or TRBV6-3 to TRBJ2-3; D remains ambiguous. This CDR3 region has 13 residues. Germline assignment: CDR1 MNHEY and CDR2 SVGEGT. The CDR3 protein is CASAASPTDSQYF. In DNA form, the CDR3 reads TGTGCCAGCGCCGCCTCCCCCACAGATTCGCAGTATTTT.

This clonotype came up many times. CDR3: CASGPGGAANTGELFF. CDR3 coding DNA: TGTGCCAGCGGTCCAGGGGGGGCTGCGAACACCGGGGAGCTGTTTTTT. This sequence joins TRBV5-4 and TRBJ2-2; perhaps D is TRBD1 or TRBD2 (7 bases each). Trimming stripped 7 bases from V and 0 bases from J, with 16 bases between. The CDR3 is made up of 16 amino acids. CDR1 SGHNT and CDR2 YYREEE come from the germline V gene (reference sequence). The full variable domain, rest sourced from reference TRBV5-4 and TRBJ2-2, is ETGVTQSPTHLIKTRGQQVTLRCSSQSGHNTVSWYQQALGQGPQFIFQYYREEENGRGNFPPRFSGLQFPNYSSELNVNALELDDSALYLCASGPGGAANTGELFFGEGSRLTVL.

This chain uses TRBV2 with TRBJ2-1, with D perhaps matching TRBD2 (6 bases). Per the germline V gene, CDR1 is SNHLY and CDR2 is FYNNEI. The ends were cut back, 10 bases at V and 10 bases at J, with 14 bases in the middle. The CDR3 consists of 11 residues. The CDR3 spells CATTVAEEQFF. The CDR3 DNA reads as TGTGCCACGACGGTAGCGGAAGAGCAGTTCTTC.

This clonotype was counted at least ten times. The chain carries TRBV12-3 or TRBV12-4 and TRBJ2-3; D unresolved. The CDR3 totals 11 residues. Trimming removed 6 bases from V and 5 bases from J, with 6 bases in between. CDR3 bases: TGTGCCAGCAGGGAACTAGATACGCAGTATTTT. Its protein is CASRELDTQYF.

This clonotype was recorded many times. This sequence joins TRBV7-3 and TRBJ2-2, with 7 bases identical to TRBD1. J was trimmed by 4 bases and V by 6 bases; bases with no gene match: 5. This CDR3 has 14 residues. Germline-derived CDR1 and CDR2 are SGHTA and FQGTGA. CDR3 coding DNA: TGTGCCAGCAGAAGACAGGGATCCACCGGGGAGCTGTTTTTT. Translated: CASRRQGSTGELFF.

This clonotype was counted at least ten times. V and J are TRBV3-1 and TRBJ1-1; TRBD1 is a possible D gene (6 bases). Trimming took 4 bases from V and 2 from J, leaving 14 bases between them. Germline CDR1 and CDR2: LGHDT and YNNKEL (reference sequence). This CDR3 spans 15 amino acids. DNA of the CDR3: TGTGCCAGCAGCCCCGGGCAGGGGTTCAACACTGAAGCTTTCTTT. Translated, it gives CASSPGQGFNTEAFF.

This clonotype was counted a few times. V gene TRBV3-1 combines with J gene TRBJ2-2, with TRBD1 as a possible D gene (5 bases). This CDR3 contains 15 residues. CDR1 and CDR2 from the germline V gene are LGHDT and YNNKEL (reference sequence). V was cut by 7 bases and J by 4 bases, with 16 bases left in between. The CDR3 nucleotides read TGTGCCAGCACCCTACAGGCACACGGCACCGGGGAGCTGTTTTTT. Protein product: CASTLQAHGTGELFF.

The sample holds many counts of this clonotype. This chain links TRBV24-1 with TRBJ2-3; 8 nucleotides line up with TRBD2. Germline-derived CDR1 and CDR2 are KGHDR and SFDVKD. CDR3 length equals 15 residues. Trimming cost V 4 bases and J 2 bases; bases outside gene matches: 4. CDR3 loop: CATSEIAGFTDTQYF. In DNA form, the CDR3 reads TGTGCCACCAGTGAAATAGCGGGGTTCACAGATACGCAGTATTTT.

With regard to this clonotype: At one end, the junction sequence differs from germline, possibly due to a read error. The chain uses TRBV7-9 and TRBJ1-3; D remains unclear. Looked up from germline, CDR1 is SEHNR and CDR2 is FQNEAQ (reference sequence). This CDR3 is 13 amino acids long. The CDR3 DNA follows: TGTGCCAGCAGCCTAGCCTCTGGAAACACCATATATTTT. It translates to CASSLASGNTIYF.

This clonotype was counted many times. J is TRBJ2-7 and V is TRBV14; 9 bases align to TRBD1. Germline lookup yields CDR1 SGHDN and CDR2 FVKESK. The V and J ends lost 6 bases and 2 bases, in that order; junction bases with no gene match: 20. The CDR3 length is 19 residues. This CDR3 reads CASSHSSERDREGPYEQYV. CDR3 nucleotide sequence: TGTGCCAGCAGTCATTCTTCCGAACGGGACAGGGAAGGGCCCTACGAGCAGTACGTC.

This clonotype was counted ten times or more. The J gene is TRBJ2-2, the V gene TRBV9; D perhaps matches TRBD2 (5 bases). CDR3 length: 18 residues. V lost 4 bases to trimming and J lost 3 bases, with 22 bases between them. The germline gives CDR1 SGDLS, CDR2 YYNGEE. CDR3 nucleotides: TGTGCCAGCAGCCCTAATATTCAACGGAGGTCTCACACCGGGGAGCTGTTTTTT. Translation: CASSPNIQRRSHTGELFF.

The chain uses TRBV6-1 and TRBJ2-3; the D gene is possibly TRBD1 (6 bases). Germline assignment: CDR1 MNHNS and CDR2 SASEGT. The CDR3 has 14 amino acids. Trimming cost V 9 bases and J 0 bases, with 13 bases left between them. The CDR3 DNA reads as TGTGCCAGTAAACAGGGCCTCAGCACAGATACGCAGTATTTT. Protein sequence: CASKQGLSTDTQYF.

In its sample, this clonotype was seen many times. V gene TRBV13 combines with J gene TRBJ2-3; D tentatively reads TRBD1 or TRBD2 (6 bases each). Trimming stripped 8 bases from V and 4 bases from J, with 13 bases between. Per germline, CDR1 PRHDT and CDR2 FYEKMQ (reference sequence). This CDR3 has 13 residues. CDR3 loop: CASGYREADTQYF. CDR3 DNA sequence: TGTGCCAGCGGATACAGGGAGGCAGATACGCAGTATTTT.